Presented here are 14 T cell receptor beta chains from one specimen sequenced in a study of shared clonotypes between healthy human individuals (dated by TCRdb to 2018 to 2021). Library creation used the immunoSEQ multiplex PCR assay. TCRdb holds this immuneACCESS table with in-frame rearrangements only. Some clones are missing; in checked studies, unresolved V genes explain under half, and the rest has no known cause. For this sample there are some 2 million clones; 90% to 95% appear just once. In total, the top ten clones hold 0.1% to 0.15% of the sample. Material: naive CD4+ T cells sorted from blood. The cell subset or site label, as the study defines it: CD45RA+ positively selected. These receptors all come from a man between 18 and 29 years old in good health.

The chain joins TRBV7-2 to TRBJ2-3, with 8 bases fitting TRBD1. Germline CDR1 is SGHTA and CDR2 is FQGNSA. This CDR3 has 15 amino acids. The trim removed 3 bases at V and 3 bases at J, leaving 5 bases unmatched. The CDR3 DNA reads TGTGCCAGCAGCTTTTCAGGGGGCTTGACAGATACGCAGTATTTT. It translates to CASSFSGGLTDTQYF.

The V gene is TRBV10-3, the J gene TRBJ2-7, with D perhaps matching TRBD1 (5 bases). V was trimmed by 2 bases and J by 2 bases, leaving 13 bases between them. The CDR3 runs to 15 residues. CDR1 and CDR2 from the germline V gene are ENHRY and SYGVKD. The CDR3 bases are TGTGCCATCAGTGAGGGCAGGGTAATAACCTACGAGCAGTACTTC. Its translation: CAISEGRVITYEQYF.

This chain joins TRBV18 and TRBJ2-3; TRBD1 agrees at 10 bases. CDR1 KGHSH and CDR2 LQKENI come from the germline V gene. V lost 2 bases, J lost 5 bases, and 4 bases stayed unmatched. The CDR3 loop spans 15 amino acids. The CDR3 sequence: CASSPGTGVKDTQYF. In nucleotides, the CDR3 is TGTGCCAGCTCACCAGGGACAGGGGTTAAAGATACGCAGTATTTT.

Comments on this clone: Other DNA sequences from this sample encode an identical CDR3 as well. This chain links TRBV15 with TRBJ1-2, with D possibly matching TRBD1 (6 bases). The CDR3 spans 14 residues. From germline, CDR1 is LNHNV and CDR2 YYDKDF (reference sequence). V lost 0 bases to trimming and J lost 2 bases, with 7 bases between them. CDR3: CATSRDRGNYGYTF. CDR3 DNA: TGTGCCACCAGCAGAGACAGGGGCAACTATGGCTACACCTTC.

The DNA of the CDR3 is TGTGCCAGCAGTTTATCACCAGGAGCTGCAGGGGGCCTTGACGAGCAGTACTTC. It encodes CASSLSPGAAGGLDEQYF. The chain joins TRBV28 to TRBJ2-7; 8 positions agree with TRBD1. The CDR3 runs to 18 residues. CDR1 and CDR2 (germline): MDHEN, SYDVKM. V gave up 1 base and J gave up 5 bases; unmatched junction bases: 16.

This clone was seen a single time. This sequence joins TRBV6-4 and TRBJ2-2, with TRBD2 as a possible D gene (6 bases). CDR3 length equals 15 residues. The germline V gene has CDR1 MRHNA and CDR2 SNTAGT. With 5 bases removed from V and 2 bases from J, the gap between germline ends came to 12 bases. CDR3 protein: CASSSGTGNTGELFF. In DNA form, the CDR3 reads TGTGCCAGCAGTTCCGGGACTGGAAACACCGGGGAGCTGTTTTTT.

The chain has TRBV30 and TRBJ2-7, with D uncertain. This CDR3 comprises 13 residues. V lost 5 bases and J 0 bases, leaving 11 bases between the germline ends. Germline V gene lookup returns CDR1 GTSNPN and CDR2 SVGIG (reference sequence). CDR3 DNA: TGTGCCTGGGGTATCACAGTCTCCTACGAGCAGTACTTC. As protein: CAWGITVSYEQYF.

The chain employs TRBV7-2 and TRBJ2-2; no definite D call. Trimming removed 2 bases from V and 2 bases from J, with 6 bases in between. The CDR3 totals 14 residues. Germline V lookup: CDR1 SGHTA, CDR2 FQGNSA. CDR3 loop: CASSLILNTGELFF. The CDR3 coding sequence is TGTGCCAGCAGCTTAATACTCAACACCGGGGAGCTGTTTTTT.

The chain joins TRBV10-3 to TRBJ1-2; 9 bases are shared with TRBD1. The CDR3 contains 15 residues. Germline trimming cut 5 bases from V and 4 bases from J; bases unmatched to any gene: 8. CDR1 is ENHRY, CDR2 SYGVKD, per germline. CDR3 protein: CAISLKTGGSYGYTF. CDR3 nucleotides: TGTGCCATCAGTCTCAAGACAGGGGGATCCTATGGCTACACCTTC.

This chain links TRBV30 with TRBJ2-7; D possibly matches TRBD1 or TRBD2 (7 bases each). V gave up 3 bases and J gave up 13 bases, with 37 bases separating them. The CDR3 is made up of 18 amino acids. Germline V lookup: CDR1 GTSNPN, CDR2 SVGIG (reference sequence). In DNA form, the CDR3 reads TGTGCCTGGAGCACCGCGGGTGACAGGGAATTTTTACCGGGACTAACTTACTTC. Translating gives CAWSTAGDREFLPGLTYF.

The CDR3 DNA sequence: TGTGCCAGCAGTAGGTTAGGACAGGGCTATGGCTACACCTTC. This encodes CASSRLGQGYGYTF. This chain connects TRBV6-1 to TRBJ1-2; 8 nucleotides line up with TRBD1. The V and J ends lost 5 bases and 4 bases, in that order; junction bases with no gene match: 6. There are 14 residues in the CDR3. The germline CDR1 and CDR2 sequences are MNHNS and SASEGT.

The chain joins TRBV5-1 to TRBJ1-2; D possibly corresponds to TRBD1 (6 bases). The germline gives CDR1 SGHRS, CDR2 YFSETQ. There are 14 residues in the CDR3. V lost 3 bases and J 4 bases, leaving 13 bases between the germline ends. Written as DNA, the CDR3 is TGCGCCAGCAGCTCCATGACAGGCATCTATGGCTACACCTTC. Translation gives CASSSMTGIYGYTF.

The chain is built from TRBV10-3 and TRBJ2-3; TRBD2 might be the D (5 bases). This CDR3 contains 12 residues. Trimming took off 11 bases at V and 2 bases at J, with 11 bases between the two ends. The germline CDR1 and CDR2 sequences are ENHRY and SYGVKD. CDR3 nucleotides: TGTGCCTCCCGGGGAATCACAGATACGCAGTATTTT. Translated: CASRGITDTQYF.

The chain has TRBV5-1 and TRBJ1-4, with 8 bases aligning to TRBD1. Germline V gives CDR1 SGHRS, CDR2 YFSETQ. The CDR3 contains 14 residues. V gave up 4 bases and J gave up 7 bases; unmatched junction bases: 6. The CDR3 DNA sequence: TGCGCCAGCAGCAACCCGGGACAGGTTGAAAAACTGTTTTTT. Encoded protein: CASSNPGQVEKLFF. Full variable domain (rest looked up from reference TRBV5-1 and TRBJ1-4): KAGVTQTPRYLIKTRGQQVTLSCSPISGHRSVSWYQQTPGQGLQFLFEYFSETQRNKGNFPGRFSGRQFSNSRSEMNVSTLELGDSALYLCASSNPGQVEKLFFGSGTQLSVL.